These 20 T cell receptor beta chains came from one sample sequenced in a study of synovial regulatory T cells in juvenile arthritis. The table came from immunoSEQ multiplex PCR; TCRdb's copy has only in-frame clones and leaves some out. Its table lists about 10,000 clones. Sample: Treg cells from blood. Subset defined: remaining (HLA-DR-negative) circulating blood Treg cells. The receptors here all came from a donor aged 2-30 years with juvenile idiopathic arthritis.

The CDR3 region is CASSFGDRVFWATDTQYF. The V gene is TRBV28, the J gene TRBJ2-3; TCRdb lists TRBD1, though no DNA is available to test this call. This CDR3 is 18 amino acids long. No DNA is recorded. Per germline, CDR1 MDHEN and CDR2 SYDVKM.

The genes are TRBV28 and TRBJ1-5; TCRdb proposes TRBD1, but this gene call is untestable without DNA. The germline V gene has CDR1 MDHEN and CDR2 SYDVKM. CDR3 length: 15 residues. No coding sequence is recorded. CDR3 sequence: CASSRQPYSNQPQHF.

The gene calls are TRBV6-5 and TRBJ1-5. Germline lookup yields CDR1 MNHEY and CDR2 SVGAGI. The length of the CDR3 is 14 residues. No nucleotide data were recorded. The CDR3 sequence is CASSLGKGNQPQHF.

This chain joins TRBV19 and TRBJ1-2. This CDR3 contains 15 residues. No nucleotide data were recorded. The germline V gene has CDR1 LNHDA and CDR2 SQIVND (reference sequence). This CDR3 reads CASRSSPPPNYGYTF.

The chain employs TRBV7-7 and TRBJ2-3; TCRdb indicates TRBD2, and absent DNA this call remains unverified. Germline V lookup: CDR1 SSHAT, CDR2 FNYEAQ (reference sequence). This CDR3 contains 13 residues. No DNA is listed. The CDR3: CASSPRLADTQYF.

This chain joins TRBV15 and TRBJ1-4; the TCRdb D gene call, TRBD1, has no DNA to confirm it. Germline loops: CDR1 LNHNV, CDR2 YYDKDF (reference sequence). CDR3 length: 15 amino acids. The nucleotide record is missing. CDR3 in amino acids: CATSRGQGKNEKLFF.

This chain links TRBV5-5 with TRBJ1-5. The CDR3 runs to 16 residues. No nucleotide data were recorded. Looked up from germline, CDR1 is SGHKS and CDR2 is YYEKEE (reference sequence). CDR3: CASSLVLGLGNQPQHF.

The chain has TRBV27 and TRBJ1-1; TCRdb lists TRBD1, though no DNA is available to test this call. The CDR3 spans 14 residues. No DNA sequence is on record. Per the germline V gene, CDR1 is MNHEY and CDR2 is SMNVEV (reference sequence). CDR3 region: CASSFRTANTEAFF.

The V call is TRBV21-1, the J call TRBJ2-5; TCRdb's D call of TRBD1 is untestable without DNA. TRBV21-1 is marked as a pseudogene. The CDR3 has 16 residues. The nucleotide record is missing. CDR3 amino acids: CASSSQDREGRVSQYF.

V and J are TRBV4-1 and TRBJ1-1. Germline-derived CDR1 and CDR2 are MGHRA and YSYEKL. The CDR3 covers 15 residues. Only the protein sequence is given. CDR3 residues: CASSQPAKPNTEAFF.

The chain joins TRBV5-5 to TRBJ1-3. Germline assignment: CDR1 SGHKS and CDR2 YYEKEE (reference sequence). The CDR3 loop spans 14 amino acids. The protein alone is recorded here. The CDR3 spells CASSMGVSGNTIYF. The full variable domain, completed using reference TRBV5-5 and TRBJ1-3, is DAGVTQSPTHLIKTRGQQVTLRCSPISGHKSVSWYQQVLGQGPQFIFQYYEKEERGRGNFPDRFSARQFPNYSSELNVNALLLGDSALYLCASSMGVSGNTIYFGEGSWLTVV.

The chain recombines TRBV5-1 with TRBJ1-2. The CDR3 totals 13 residues. The DNA is not on file. In germline, CDR1 is SGHRS, CDR2 YFSETQ. The CDR3 loop reads CASRLKDGYGYTF.

The V call is TRBV19, the J call TRBJ1-4. CDR1 and CDR2 (germline): LNHDA, SQIVND (reference sequence). The CDR3 covers 16 residues. The DNA is not on file. The chain's CDR3 is CASSIASGNAAEKLFF.

V usage is TRBV27 and J usage is TRBJ1-5; TCRdb designates TRBD1, a call that cannot be tested without DNA. This CDR3 region has 15 residues. DNA for this receptor is not on file. Germline-derived CDR1 and CDR2 are MNHEY and SMNVEV (reference sequence). The CDR3 sequence: CASRKQGFDNQPQHF.

CDR3 in amino acids: CASSLERESTNEKLFF. The chain employs TRBV18 and TRBJ1-4. CDR1 KGHSH and CDR2 LQKENI come from the germline V gene. This CDR3 has 16 residues. The entry carries no DNA sequence.

The chain carries TRBV28 and TRBJ1-3; TCRdb returns TRBD1, unconfirmable since there is no DNA. Germline values: CDR1 MDHEN, CDR2 SYDVKM. The CDR3 totals 17 residues. The DNA sequence is not available. The CDR3 here is CASSYRGRTLSGNTIYF. Full variable domain (missing parts from reference TRBV28 and TRBJ1-3): DVKVTQSSRYLVKRTGEKVFLECVQDMDHENMFWYRQDPGLGLRLIYFSYDVKMKEKGDIPEGYSVSREKKERFSLILESASTNQTSMYLCASSYRGRTLSGNTIYFGEGSWLTVV.

The chain uses TRBV6-1 and TRBJ1-5; as DNA is missing, the TRBD1 call by TCRdb cannot be tested. CDR1 is MNHNS and CDR2 is SASEGT in the germline V gene. The CDR3 extends over 14 amino acids. The nucleotide record is missing. The CDR3 region is CASSRTGGYQPQHF.

This chain uses TRBV27 with TRBJ2-3. Germline assignment: CDR1 MNHEY and CDR2 SMNVEV (reference sequence). CDR3 length equals 12 residues. Only the protein sequence is given. CDR3 loop: CASSSWSDTQYF.

Frequency places this clone as medium-sized. V is TRBV21-1 and J is TRBJ1-4; TCRdb selects TRBD1, and the lack of DNA leaves this call unchecked. TRBV21-1 counts as a pseudogene. The CDR3 loop spans 16 amino acids. DNA was not recorded. The CDR3 region is CASSTRQGFGDEKLFF.

This clone is identified as medium-sized from frequency. The chain recombines TRBV5-6 with TRBJ1-3. Germline CDR1 SGHDT, CDR2 YYEEEE. This CDR3 has 13 residues. Only the protein is on record. The chain's CDR3 is CASSLGGGNTIYF.